The 30 T cell receptor beta chains reported below all come from one sample, sequenced in a study of T cells in women clearing cervical HPV infection. Assay: immunoSEQ multiplex PCR; the TCRdb copy retains only in-frame clones and omits some. The table for this sample gives about 33,000 clones. Sequenced: blood buffy coat. The receptor source for this set is a woman between 18 and 69 years old with a cervical HPV16 infection that either progressed to CIN3+ or cleared (not recorded which).

Notes on this clone: The CDR3 extends 3 residues past the end of the read, so its final part is completed from the germline J gene. The chain joins TRBV20-1 to TRBJ2-7, with 8 bases matching TRBD1. The CDR3 has 13 amino acids. After removal of 3 bases from V and 1 base from J, the junction contained 2 bases not matched to a gene. CDR1 and CDR2 (germline): DFQATT, SNEGSKA (reference sequence). CDR3 protein: CSASWTGSYEQYF. The DNA read from the CDR3 is TGCAGTGCTAGTTGGACAGGGTCCTACGAG.

Comment on this clone: With the read ending 3 residues before the CDR3 end, the germline J gene is used to fill in that end. The gene calls are TRBV10-3 and TRBJ1-5, with D possibly being TRBD1 (5 bases). Germline values: CDR1 ENHRY, CDR2 SYGVKD. The CDR3 has 13 amino acids. Between the trimmed V and J ends, which lost 2 bases and 6 bases, there was a span of 8 bases. The DNA read from the CDR3 is TGTGCCATCAGTGAGGGGGCACGTCAGCCC. Protein: CAISEGARQP. The entire CDR3 sequence reads CAISEGARQPQHF.

A note on this clone: The read terminates 3 residues before the CDR3 end, so the remaining end is supplied by the germline J gene. The genes are TRBV7-9 and TRBJ2-3; D perhaps matches TRBD2 (6 bases). V lost 0 bases and J 4 bases, leaving 8 bases between the germline ends. Germline loops: CDR1 SEHNR, CDR2 FQNEAQ (reference sequence). The CDR3 sequence is 14 residues long. The CDR3 reads CASSLARRADTQYF. Incomplete CDR3 DNA: TGTGCCAGCAGCTTAGCAAGGAGGGCAGATACG.

As for this clone: The missing CDR3 end, 3 residues past where the read stops, is filled in from the germline J gene. The rearrangement joins TRBV5-1 to TRBJ2-2; D not certain. This CDR3 contains 13 residues. The germline CDR1 and CDR2 sequences are SGHRS and YFSETQ. The V gene lost 5 bases and the J gene lost 6 bases, with 11 bases spanning the gap. The sequenced CDR3 bases are TGCGCCAGCAGTTTAGAGTATCCCGGGGAG. Protein product: CASSLEYPGE. The whole CDR3 sequence reads CASSLEYPGELFF.

In the case of this clone: The read halts 3 residues ahead of the CDR3 end, with the missing end drawn from the germline J gene. V usage is TRBV5-1 and J usage is TRBJ2-5; the match to TRBD2 covers 8 bases. Germline V gene data show CDR1 as SGHRS and CDR2 as YFSETQ. The CDR3 consists of 14 residues. The V and J ends lost 7 bases and 1 base, in that order; junction bases with no gene match: 6. Incomplete CDR3 DNA: TGCGCCAGCTCACCGGGGGGGTCCCAAGAGACC. Its protein is CASSPGGSQET. The complete CDR3 protein is CASSPGGSQETQYF.

CDR3 DNA (partial): TGCAGCGTCGTGCAGGGTATGAACACTGAA. It encodes CSVVQGMNTE. The CDR3 reads in full as CSVVQGMNTEAFF. V usage is TRBV29-1 and J usage is TRBJ1-1; D may be TRBD1 (5 bases). The read stops 3 residues short of the end of the CDR3; the missing end is completed from the germline J gene. In germline, CDR1 is SQVTM, CDR2 ANQGSEA. Deletions cut 6 bases from V and 0 bases from J, with 11 bases between. The CDR3 consists of 13 residues. Combining the CDR3 with reference TRBV29-1 and TRBJ1-1 gives the whole variable domain SAVISQKPSRDICQRGTSLTIQCQVDSQVTMMFWYRQQPGQSLTLIATANQGSEATYESGFVIDKFPISRPNLTFSTLTVSNMSPEDSSIYLCSVVQGMNTEAFFGQGTRLTVV.

Worth noting for this clone: The DNA ends 3 residues before the CDR3 does, and the rest of the CDR3 is filled in from the germline J gene. This chain connects TRBV19 to TRBJ1-4, with D possibly TRBD1 on 5 matching bases. V was shortened by 6 bases and J by 6 bases, with 14 bases between the two germline ends. The CDR3 extends over 14 amino acids. Germline V gene lookup returns CDR1 LNHDA and CDR2 SQIVND (reference sequence). Partial CDR3 DNA: TGTGCCAGTAGGAGGAACCCACAGGATGAAAAA. Its translation is CASRRNPQDEK. The CDR3, in full, reads CASRRNPQDEKLFF.

Turning to this clone: Read sequence stops 3 residues before the CDR3 end, and the germline J gene provides the missing end. This chain joins TRBV10-3 and TRBJ2-5, with D possibly being TRBD2 (6 bases). The CDR3 is made up of 16 amino acids. Per germline, CDR1 ENHRY and CDR2 SYGVKD. Trimming shortened V by 6 bases and J by 1 base, and 18 bases separated the two germline ends. CDR3 sequence: CAISRSGPPFQETQYF. CDR3 DNA, as far as it was read: TGTGCCATCAGCCGGAGCGGGCCCCCCTTCCAAGAGACC.

A note on this clone: The sequence runs out 3 residues before the end of the CDR3; the remainder is reconstructed from the germline J gene. The chain recombines TRBV28 with TRBJ1-4; D perhaps matches TRBD1 (5 bases). The CDR3 spans 13 residues. Trimming left V 6 bases short and J 7 bases short, with 12 bases between. Germline V gene sequence: CDR1 MDHEN, CDR2 SYDVKM. The part of the CDR3 DNA that was read is TGTGCCAGCAGGCCAGGCGGGGGTGAAAAA. Translating gives CASRPGGGEK. The entire CDR3 protein reads CASRPGGGEKLFF.

In the case of this clone: From the germline J gene comes the end of the CDR3, since the read stops 3 residues before it. Other DNA sequences in this sample translate to the same CDR3. The J gene is TRBJ2-7, the V gene TRBV30; 7 nucleotides line up with TRBD1. After removal of 1 base from V and 4 bases from J, the junction contained 4 bases not matched to a gene. CDR3 size: 13 residues. Looked up from germline, CDR1 is GTSNPN and CDR2 is SVGIG (reference sequence). The CDR3 DNA, read in part, is TGTGCCTGGAGTGGTTCAGGGGGATACGAG. Amino acids: CAWSGSGGYE. The CDR3, in full, reads CAWSGSGGYEQYF.

Points on this clone: From the germline J gene comes the end of the CDR3, since the read stops 3 residues before it. The genes are TRBV5-5 and TRBJ1-1, with D perhaps TRBD1 (5 bases). The CDR3 runs to 13 residues. The germline V gene has CDR1 SGHKS and CDR2 YYEKEE (reference sequence). Trimming pared 1 base from V and 4 bases from J, leaving 8 bases between. CDR3 bases read: TGTGCCAGCAGCTTGAATAGGGGCACTGAA. Its translation is CASSLNRGTE. The CDR3, in full, reads CASSLNRGTEAFF. Full variable domain (rest looked up from reference TRBV5-5 and TRBJ1-1): DAGVTQSPTHLIKTRGQQVTLRCSPISGHKSVSWYQQVLGQGPQFIFQYYEKEERGRGNFPDRFSARQFPNYSSELNVNALLLGDSALYLCASSLNRGTEAFFGQGTRLTVV.

With respect to this clone: The sequenced fragment ends 3 residues before the CDR3 boundary, so the rest is inferred from the germline J gene. The chain carries TRBV20-1 and TRBJ2-7, with 9 bases matching TRBD1. Per the germline V gene, CDR1 is DFQATT and CDR2 is SNEGSKA (reference sequence). Trimming removed 6 bases from V and 0 bases from J; junction bases left unmatched: 3. This CDR3 spans 13 amino acids. The DNA read from the CDR3 is TGCAGTGCCGGGGGACAGGGCTCCTACGAG. This sequence encodes CSAGGQGSYE. The full CDR3 protein is CSAGGQGSYEQYF.

Concerning this clone: With the read ending 3 residues before the CDR3 end, the germline J gene is used to fill in that end. J is TRBJ1-1 and V is TRBV11-3; tentatively, D is TRBD1 (6 bases). The CDR3 totals 13 residues. Trimming left V 1 base short and J 5 bases short, with 8 bases between. Germline CDR1 is SGHNT and CDR2 is YENEEA. The CDR3 loop is CASSLVQGTEAFF. Partial CDR3 DNA: TGTGCCAGCAGCTTAGTACAGGGAACTGAA. Looking up the rest from reference TRBV11-3 and TRBJ1-1 gives the full variable domain: EAGVVQSPRYKIIEKKQPVAFWCNPISGHNTLYWYLQNLGQGPELLIRYENEEAVDDSQLPKDRFSAERLKGVDSTLKIQPAELGDSAVYLCASSLVQGTEAFFGQGTRLTVV.

Concerning this clone: With the read ending 3 residues before the CDR3 end, the germline J gene is used to fill in that end. This rearrangement joins TRBV28 to TRBJ2-7; D is possibly TRBD2 (6 bases). The CDR3 loop spans 16 amino acids. V was pared by 2 bases and J by 3 bases, with 17 bases between. Germline CDR1 reads MDHEN; CDR2 reads SYDVKM. This CDR3 is CASSLAGGRGNYEQYF. CDR3 DNA (partial): TGTGCCAGCAGTTTAGCCGGGGGAAGAGGAAACTACGAG.

For this clone: The read gets to within 3 residues of the CDR3 end, and the germline J gene fills in the rest. This rearrangement joins TRBV7-2 to TRBJ2-1; 8 nucleotides line up with TRBD1. With V trimmed by 5 bases and J by 7 bases, 10 bases remained unmatched. Germline CDR1 SGHTA, CDR2 FQGNSA. The CDR3 is 15 amino acids. The CDR3 bases that were read are TGTGCCAGCAGCGTCACCGGGACAGGTGGTAATGAG. This translates into CASSVTGTGGNE. The whole CDR3 protein is CASSVTGTGGNEQFF.

On this clone: The CDR3 extends 3 residues past the end of the read, so its final part is completed from the germline J gene. The chain combines TRBV20-1 with TRBJ2-7, with a possible D match to TRBD1 (5 bases). The CDR3 is made up of 18 amino acids. Trimming took 0 bases from V and 1 from J, leaving 22 bases between them. Germline V CDR1 and CDR2: DFQATT, SNEGSKA (reference sequence). This CDR3 is CSARDPAGINKPSYEQYF. The sequenced CDR3 bases are TGCAGTGCTAGAGATCCCGCAGGGATCAATAAACCATCCTACGAG.

Concerning this clone: The read ends 3 residues early relative to the CDR3; the germline J gene fills the gap. The V call is TRBV12-3 or TRBV12-4, the J call TRBJ2-3, with D uncertain. The CDR3 covers 12 residues. This CDR3 is CASSLKSRTQYF. The DNA read from the CDR3 is TGTGCCAGCAGCCTCAAGAGTCGGACG.

A remark on this clone: The CDR3 extends 3 residues past the end of the read, so its final part is completed from the germline J gene. The chain links TRBV11-2 to TRBJ2-3, with no clear D. This CDR3 is built from 14 residues. Germline CDR1 is SGHAT and CDR2 is FQNNGV. V lost 4 bases to trimming and J lost 6 bases, with 14 bases between them. The sequenced part of the CDR3 DNA is TGTGCCAGCAGCTCCAGGCCATTGTGGGATACG. This encodes CASSSRPLWDT. The whole CDR3 sequence is CASSSRPLWDTQYF. The full variable domain, with the rest looked up from reference TRBV11-2 and TRBJ2-3, is EAGVAQSPRYKIIEKRQSVAFWCNPISGHATLYWYQQILGQGPKLLIQFQNNGVVDDSQLPKDRFSAERLKGVDSTLKIQPAKLEDSAVYLCASSSRPLWDTQYFGPGTRLTVL.

With regard to this clone: Read sequence stops 3 residues before the CDR3 end, and the germline J gene provides the missing end. V and J are TRBV6-2 or TRBV6-3 and TRBJ1-1; TRBD1 matches at 8 bases. The J segment lost 5 bases and the V segment lost 5 bases, leaving 10 bases of the junction unmatched. Germline V gives CDR1 MNHEY, CDR2 SVGEGT. The CDR3 consists of 15 residues. The CDR3 sequence is CASSRGLYRGTEAFF. Partial CDR3 DNA: TGTGCCAGCAGTCGCGGCTTATACAGGGGGACTGAA.

The DNA read from the CDR3 is TGTGCCAGTAGCACGGGACAGGGGGCAGATACG. Amino acids: CASSTGQGADT. The whole CDR3 is CASSTGQGADTQYF. The genes are TRBV19 and TRBJ2-3, with TRBD1 matching over 11 bases. The observed sequence ends 3 residues before the CDR3 terminus, with the missing tail filled in from the germline J gene. Germline V gene lookup returns CDR1 LNHDA and CDR2 SQIVND (reference sequence). With V trimmed by 6 bases and J by 4 bases, 3 bases remained unmatched. The CDR3 has 14 residues.

Comments on this clone: The read halts 3 residues ahead of the CDR3 end, with the missing end drawn from the germline J gene. Other DNA sequences in this specimen translate into the identical CDR3. This chain uses TRBV20-1 with TRBJ2-3, with TRBD2 as a possible D gene (5 bases). V was shortened by 7 bases and J by 2 bases, with 16 bases between the two germline ends. CDR3 length: 14 residues. Germline CDR1 and CDR2: DFQATT and SNEGSKA (reference sequence). This chain's CDR3 is CSDRGLAPTDTQYF. CDR3 DNA, as far as it was read: TGCAGTGACCGAGGACTGGCCCCCACAGATACG.

Concerning this clone itself: The CDR3 end falls 3 residues outside the read, so it is completed with the germline J gene. The chain recombines TRBV6-7 with TRBJ1-5, with a possible D match to TRBD1 (6 bases). TRBV6-7 is noted as an ORF with a role that remains uncertain. The germline V and J ends were trimmed by 8 bases and 7 bases, with 18 bases remaining between them. This CDR3 is built from 14 residues. Partial CDR3 DNA: TGTGCCAGCCGACGCAGGGGAGTTGGGCAGCCC. Translation gives CASRRRGVGQP. The CDR3 in its entirety is CASRRRGVGQPQHF.

About this clone itself: The CDR3 goes on 3 residues after the read ends, and that part is filled in from the germline J gene. The chain combines TRBV20-1 with TRBJ2-3; possible D gene TRBD2, 7 bases. Germline CDR1 and CDR2: DFQATT and SNEGSKA (reference sequence). The V end was cut by 5 bases, the J end by 1 base, with 22 bases between. The length of the CDR3 is 17 residues. The CDR3 loop is CSAGGAGVRGGTDTQYF. CDR3 DNA, as far as it was read: TGCAGTGCTGGGGGGGCGGGAGTACGAGGGGGCACAGATACG.

Worth noting for this clone: The read terminates 3 residues before the CDR3 end, so the remaining end is supplied by the germline J gene. V is TRBV7-3 and J is TRBJ2-2, with TRBD2 matching 8 bases. The CDR3 is 15 residues long. Germline V gene data show CDR1 as SGHTA and CDR2 as FQGTGA. V dropped 5 bases and J dropped 7; count of bases not matched to a gene: 9. The part of the CDR3 DNA that was read is TGTGCCAGCAGCCCCCAGGCGGGAGGTTTCGGGGAG. This codes for CASSPQAGGFGE. The whole CDR3 protein reads CASSPQAGGFGELFF. The whole variable domain, remainder taken from reference TRBV7-3 and TRBJ2-2, is GAGVSQTPSNKVTEKGKYVELRCDPISGHTALYWYRQSLGQGPEFLIYFQGTGAADDSGLPNDRFFAVRPEGSVSTLKIQRTERGDSAVYLCASSPQAGGFGELFFGEGSRLTVL.

Of note for this clone: The read terminates 3 residues ahead of where the CDR3 ends, so the germline J gene completes it. The chain carries TRBV3-1 (or the pseudogene TRBV3-2) and TRBJ2-5; tentatively, D is TRBD2 (7 bases). V gave up 4 bases and J gave up 5 bases, with 20 bases separating them. The CDR3 is made up of 16 amino acids. Germline values: CDR1 LGHDT, CDR2 YNNKEL (reference sequence). The covered CDR3 bases are TGTGCCAGCAGCCCCTTTATGGGGGGGCAGAGTGAGACC. This gives the protein CASSPFMGGQSET. The whole CDR3 is CASSPFMGGQSETQYF.

As to this clone: The read stops 3 residues short of the end of the CDR3; the missing end is completed from the germline J gene. The chain employs TRBV5-6 and TRBJ1-4, with D maybe TRBD1 (5 bases). The CDR3 runs to 14 residues. Germline CDR1 reads SGHDT; CDR2 reads YYEEEE. V shed 0 bases and J shed 4 bases, with 7 bases lying between them. Here the CDR3 reads CASSLGQINEKLFF. The covered CDR3 bases are TGTGCCAGCAGCTTGGGACAGATTAATGAAAAA. Complete variable domain (other parts from reference TRBV5-6 and TRBJ1-4): DAGVTQSPTHLIKTRGQQVTLRCSPKSGHDTVSWYQQALGQGPQFIFQYYEEEERQRGNFPDRFSGHQFPNYSSELNVNALLLGDSALYLCASSLGQINEKLFFGSGTQLSVL.

Comments on this clone: Sequence at one end of the junction differs from germline and may be a read error. The read ends 3 residues before the CDR3 terminus; that terminus is restored from the germline J gene. The chain recombines TRBV4-2 with TRBJ1-1; tentatively, D is TRBD1 (5 bases). This CDR3 is built from 14 residues. Germline CDR1 LGHNA, CDR2 YNFKEQ. CDR3 DNA, as far as it was read: TGCGCCAGCAGCCAAGATGGGACTTATACTGAA. As protein: CASSQDGTYTE. The whole CDR3 protein is CASSQDGTYTEAFF.

With respect to this clone: A read error may account for a junction end that differs from germline. Read data end 3 residues before the CDR3 end; the end is taken from the germline J gene. Different DNA sequences within this sample yield the same CDR3. V is TRBV9 and J is TRBJ2-1; 7 positions agree with TRBD1. This CDR3 has 17 amino acids. Germline CDR1 is SGDLS and CDR2 is YYNGEE. The sequenced CDR3 bases are TGTGCCAGCAGCTACACGACTACAGGGGTCTCCTATAATGAG. Residues: CASSYTTTGVSYNE. The whole CDR3 protein is CASSYTTTGVSYNEQFF.

As for this clone: The CDR3 is cut off 3 residues early in the read; its end comes from the germline J gene. V is TRBV20-1 and J is TRBJ2-1, with TRBD2 identical over 8 bases. The V gene end was trimmed by 2 bases and the J gene end by 3 bases; junction bases not matched to a gene: 3. This CDR3 contains 14 residues. Germline V lookup: CDR1 DFQATT, CDR2 SNEGSKA (reference sequence). The CDR3 loop is CSARPGLVYNEQFF. The CDR3 bases that were read are TGCAGTGCTAGACCGGGACTAGTCTACAATGAG.

For this clone: The read finishes 3 residues shy of the CDR3 end, and the germline J gene is used to complete it. V is TRBV20-1 and J is TRBJ1-1; D perhaps matches TRBD1 (6 bases). V lost 5 bases and J 4 bases, leaving 14 bases between the germline ends. The CDR3 has 13 amino acids. Germline assignment: CDR1 DFQATT and CDR2 SNEGSKA (reference sequence). CDR3 sequence reads: CSASQGKRTEAFF. Incomplete CDR3 DNA: TGCAGTGCTTCTCAGGGGAAGCGCACTGAA.